The present entry profiles one TCR beta chain with its context. What it recognizes is unknown. This record comes from a study of monozygotic twins with inflammatory bowel disease. Whole-study findings and limits: Repertoire likeness was no different across concordant and discordant twins, perhaps owing to restricted power. Lower sharing of clonotypes with other individuals was seen in IBD patients than in healthy twins. This was most marked in patients showing signs of disease activity.

UMIs incorporating a 6-nucleotide sample barcode were appended by means of template switching. Both TCRalpha and TCRbeta cDNA were subjected to two nested PCRs lasting roughly 16 and 10 cycles. TCRdb reanalyzed the 5' RACE reads, giving one entry per CDR3 protein sequence and no DNA. The sample data list about 380,000 distinct CDR3 sequences. CDR3 length: 15 residues. The germline gives CDR1 KGHDR, CDR2 SFDVKD. Sequenced input: blood. The gene calls are TRBV24-1 and TRBJ2-5; TCRdb's D call of TRBD1 is untestable without DNA. This TCR derives from a human donor with ulcerative colitis or Crohn's disease, or a healthy co-twin of an affected twin (not recorded which). CDR3 sequence reads: CATSDWDRDQETQYF.